The rows below give T cell receptor beta chains drawn from one sample of a study of CD8 T cells in ankylosing spondylitis. In TCRdb, the 5' RACE reads were re-called with MiXCR into one record per CDR3 protein. This sample carries about 160,000 distinct CDR3 sequences, around 9.6% of them seen once, and the ten largest clones take about 16%. The sample consisted of blood, either unsorted or a sorted T cell fraction (not recorded which). The source is a female donor with ankylosing spondylitis or in good health (not recorded which). Each CDR3 is given with its conserved first and last residue. A D gene is named only where the DNA matches it firmly. Not all rows give a size; the values are once, few, many and, for expanded clones, a class.

>TRBJ2-5|TRBD2|TRBV28|few
CASSSSTSGLAETQYF
TGTGCCAGCAGTTCGTCGACTAGCGGGTTAGCAGAGACCCAGTACTTC
>TRBJ2-7|TRBD2|TRBV9|few
CASSSRGGPRDEQYF
TGTGCCAGCAGCTCCCGGGGGGGGCCCCGGGACGAGCAGTACTTC
>TRBJ1-2|.|TRBV24-1|.
CATSDSPGTDGYTF
TGTGCCACCAGTGACTCACCCGGGACGGATGGCTACACCTTC
>TRBJ1-5|TRBD1|TRBV13|many
CASSMGQNNQPQHF
TGTGCCAGCAGTATGGGACAGAACAATCAGCCCCAGCATTTT
>TRBJ1-4|.|TRBV20-1|few
CSARGGTSNEKLFF
TGCAGTGCCAGGGGAGGGACTTCTAATGAAAAACTGTTTTTT
>TRBJ2-1|.|TRBV27|.
CASSTVTGYGIYNEQFF
TGTGCCAGCAGTACCGTAACAGGTTACGGGATATACAATGAGCAGTTCTTC
>TRBJ2-1|.|TRBV4-3|.
CASSQGISNEQFF
TGCGCCAGCAGCCAAGGAATAAGTAATGAGCAGTTCTTC
>TRBJ2-1|.|TRBV6-1|few
CASSPTRFNEQFF
TGTGCCAGCAGTCCGACTAGATTCAATGAGCAGTTCTTC
>TRBJ2-5|TRBD2|TRBV11-2|.
CASSLTSGSGETQYF
TGTGCCAGCAGCCTAACTAGCGGGAGCGGGGAGACCCAGTACTTC
>TRBJ2-7|TRBD1|TRBV9|.
CASSVGDRSSYEQYF
TGTGCCAGCAGCGTCGGGGACAGGAGCTCCTACGAGCAGTACTTC
>TRBJ1-1|TRBD1|TRBV7-9|many
CASRPDRSPEAFF
TGTGCCAGCAGACCGGACAGGTCTCCTGAAGCTTTCTTT
>TRBJ2-5|.|TRBV7-2|.
CASSLMVGDETQYF
TGTGCCAGCAGCTTAATGGTCGGGGATGAGACCCAGTACTTC
>TRBJ2-5|.|TRBV2|.
CASSDPGAGETQYF
TGTGCCAGCAGTGACCCGGGAGCCGGCGAGACCCAGTACTTC
>TRBJ2-3|TRBD1|TRBV5-1|few
CASSLANRGLHEDTQYF
TGCGCCAGCAGCTTGGCTAACAGGGGCCTCCATGAGGATACGCAGTATTTT
>TRBJ1-1|TRBD1|TRBV12-3/TRBV12-4|many
CASFRDRGTEAFF
TGTGCCAGCTTCCGGGACAGGGGCACTGAAGCTTTCTTT
>TRBJ2-1|.|TRBV24-1|few
CAPPTKGLLNEQFF
TGTGCCCCCCCGACAAAGGGGCTACTTAATGAGCAGTTCTTC
>TRBJ2-1|.|TRBV30|.
CAWSVEGEQFF
TGTGCCTGGAGTGTAGAGGGTGAGCAGTTCTTC
>TRBJ2-6|.|TRBV4-1|.
CASSFPGVSGANVLTF
TGCGCCAGCAGCTTTCCCGGCGTTTCTGGGGCCAACGTCCTGACTTTC
>TRBJ2-7|TRBD1|TRBV20-1|few
CSATPPDRALGEQYF
TGCAGTGCTACACCCCCGGACAGGGCCTTAGGGGAGCAGTACTTC
>TRBJ2-1|TRBD2|TRBV7-8|many
CASSPRLAGGILNEQFF
TGTGCCAGCAGCCCGAGACTAGCGGGAGGTATTTTGAATGAGCAGTTCTTC
>TRBJ2-7|TRBD1|TRBV7-6|.
CASSERLAGTERRGSYEQYF
TGTGCCAGCAGCGAGAGGCTTGCCGGGACAGAGCGCCGCGGCTCCTACGAGCAGTACTTC
>TRBJ2-7|.|TRBV11-2|.
CASSFGRTYEQYF
TGTGCCAGCAGCTTCGGACGTACCTACGAGCAGTACTTC
>TRBJ2-5|.|TRBV6-2/TRBV6-3|few
CASSLDSETQYF
TGTGCCAGCAGTTTAGACTCAGAGACCCAGTACTTC
>TRBJ2-5|.|TRBV28|few
CASSTKSKLARIETQYF
TGTGCCAGCAGTACCAAGTCCAAACTAGCCCGCATAGAGACCCAGTACTTC
>TRBJ2-7|.|TRBV20-1|.
CSARAVEEAYEQYF
TGCAGTGCTAGAGCGGTAGAAGAGGCCTACGAGCAGTACTTC
>TRBJ2-1|.|TRBV12-3/TRBV12-4|few
CASSLIRGLYEQFF
TGTGCCAGCAGTTTAATACGGGGGCTGTATGAGCAGTTCTTC
>TRBJ2-1|.|TRBV20-1|few
CSARDPGSAMDEQFF
TGCAGTGCTAGAGACCCGGGTAGCGCCATGGATGAGCAGTTCTTC
>TRBJ2-1|TRBD2|TRBV7-6|few
CASSMIAGGGDEQFF
TGTGCCAGCAGCATGATAGCGGGAGGGGGCGATGAGCAGTTCTTC
>TRBJ2-1|.|TRBV4-2|many
CASRDFSSYNEQFF
TGTGCCAGCAGGGACTTTAGCTCCTACAATGAGCAGTTCTTC
>TRBJ2-1|TRBD2|TRBV7-8|.
CASSLAGERDEQFF
TGTGCCAGCAGCCTGGCGGGAGAGAGGGATGAGCAGTTCTTC
>TRBJ1-3|TRBD1|TRBV29-1|.
CSVQTGVKGNTIYF
TGCAGCGTCCAGACAGGGGTTAAGGGAAACACCATATATTTT
>TRBJ2-7|TRBD2|TRBV5-1|few
CASSLEGLAGAGYEQYF
TGCGCCAGCAGCTTGGAGGGACTAGCGGGAGCAGGGTACGAGCAGTACTTC
>TRBJ2-1|TRBD2|TRBV4-3|many
CASSQVGGLAGVEQFF
TGCGCCAGCAGCCAAGTCGGTGGGCTAGCGGGAGTTGAGCAGTTCTTC
>TRBJ1-1|.|TRBV7-9|many
CASSFDSVAFF
TGTGCCAGCAGCTTCGACAGCGTAGCTTTCTTT
>TRBJ2-2|.|TRBV6-4|many
CASSAGSTGELFF
TGTGCCAGCAGTGCCGGGAGCACCGGGGAGCTGTTTTTT
>TRBJ1-2|.|TRBV4-3|.
CASSQGGSSYGYTF
TGCGCCAGCAGCCAAGGGGGATCTAGCTATGGCTACACCTTC
>TRBJ1-1|.|TRBV7-2|many
CASSLRGERTEAFF
TGTGCCAGCAGCTTACGGGGGGAAAGGACTGAAGCTTTCTTT
>TRBJ1-1|.|TRBV4-2|many
CASSQFRNQAFF
TGTGCCAGCAGCCAATTCAGGAATCAAGCTTTCTTT
>TRBJ2-1|TRBD1|TRBV7-9|few
CASSSWDQGDNEQFF
TGTGCCAGCAGCTCCTGGGACCAGGGGGACAATGAGCAGTTCTTC
>TRBJ2-5|.|TRBV7-9|few
CASSYPSETQYF
TGTGCCAGCAGCTACCCAAGTGAGACCCAGTACTTC
>TRBJ2-1|TRBD2|TRBV7-9|few
CASSFSRDYSYNEQFF
TGTGCCAGCAGCTTTTCTCGGGACTACTCCTACAATGAGCAGTTCTTC
>TRBJ2-2|TRBD1|TRBV12-3/TRBV12-4|few
CASSLEDREAGELFF
TGTGCCAGCAGTTTAGAGGACAGGGAGGCCGGGGAGCTGTTTTTT
>TRBJ2-1|.|TRBV12-3/TRBV12-4|medium-sized
CASSHIGANEQFF
TGTGCCAGCTCCCATATTGGGGCCAATGAGCAGTTCTTC
>TRBJ1-1|.|TRBV13|.
CASSMGLIATEAFF
TGTGCCAGCAGCATGGGACTAATCGCCACTGAAGCTTTCTTT
>TRBJ2-7|.|TRBV20-1|.
CSARLPTFYEQYF
TGCAGTGCTAGGCTACCCACCTTCTACGAGCAGTACTTC
>TRBJ2-3|.|TRBV20-1|many
CSARDRHAASTDTQYF
TGCAGTGCTAGAGATAGACATGCTGCTAGCACAGATACGCAGTATTTT
>TRBJ1-1|.|TRBV19|.
CASSRDYRSPEAFF
TGTGCCAGTAGTCGGGATTACAGGTCTCCTGAAGCTTTCTTT
>TRBJ1-2|.|TRBV20-1|few
CSARGPGLIANYGYTF
TGCAGTGCTAGGGGTCCCGGATTAATCGCTAACTATGGCTACACCTTC
>TRBJ2-1|.|TRBV7-2|.
CASSPHGPDLNEQFF
TGTGCCAGCAGCCCCCACGGACCCGACCTCAATGAGCAGTTCTTC